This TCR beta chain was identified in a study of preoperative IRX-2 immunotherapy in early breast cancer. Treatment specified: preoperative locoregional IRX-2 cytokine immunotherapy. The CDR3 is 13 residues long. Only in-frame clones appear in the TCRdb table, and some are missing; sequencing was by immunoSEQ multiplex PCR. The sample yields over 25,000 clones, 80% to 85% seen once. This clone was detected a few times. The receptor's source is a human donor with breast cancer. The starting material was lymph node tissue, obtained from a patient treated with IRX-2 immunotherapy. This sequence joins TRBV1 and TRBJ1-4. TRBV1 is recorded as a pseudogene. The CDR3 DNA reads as TGCGCCAGCAGCCCTCGATTGGGTGAAAAACTGTTTTTT. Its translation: CASSPRLGEKLFF.